The next 27 T cell receptor beta chains were all read from a single sample in a study of T-cell reconstitution after alpha-beta-depleted transplantation in children. Unique molecular identifiers featured in how the TCRbeta library was prepared. TCRdb redid the calling of the PCR reads with MiXCR, one entry per CDR3 protein. The sample yields around 400,000 distinct CDR3 sequences, roughly 20% seen once. This specimen consisted of PBMCs from the stem cell graft donor, obtained from the stem cell graft. These receptors originate from a human donor who donated a stem cell graft to a child with acute myeloid leukemia.

This clonotype was observed a few times. The chain is built from TRBV28 and TRBJ2-7; D gene unclear. CDR1 and CDR2 from the germline V gene are MDHEN and SYDVKM. The CDR3 runs 12 residues. V was trimmed by 7 bases and J by 2 bases, leaving 9 bases between them. The chain's CDR3 is CASKAKPYEQYF. The CDR3 coding sequence is TGTGCCAGCAAAGCGAAGCCCTACGAGCAGTACTTC.

The chain employs TRBV18 and TRBJ2-1; 12 bases line up with TRBD2. The CDR3 sequence is 15 residues long. Germline V gene data show CDR1 as KGHSH and CDR2 as LQKENI. The ends lost 3 bases at V and 6 bases at J; junction bases unmatched: 3. The CDR3 protein is CASSPTSGSPNEQFF. The CDR3 bases are TGTGCCAGCTCACCGACTAGCGGGAGCCCCAATGAGCAGTTCTTC.

The gene calls are TRBV20-1 and TRBJ2-1; no clear D gene. Trimming took 6 bases from V and 0 from J, leaving 12 bases between them. CDR3 length: 14 amino acids. The V gene's germline CDR1 is DFQATT and CDR2 SNEGSKA (reference sequence). Here the CDR3 reads CSADDPSSYNEQFF. The DNA of the CDR3 is TGCAGTGCGGATGACCCGAGCTCCTACAATGAGCAGTTCTTC.

This clonotype has a handful of counts. The V gene is TRBV20-1, the J gene TRBJ2-1; D may be TRBD1 (6 bases). Trimming shortened V by 3 bases and J by 1 base, and 13 bases separated the two germline ends. CDR1 is DFQATT, CDR2 SNEGSKA, per germline (reference sequence). There are 15 residues in the CDR3. The chain's CDR3 is CSASFGGPSYNEQFF. CDR3 nucleotides: TGCAGTGCTAGCTTTGGGGGCCCATCCTACAATGAGCAGTTCTTC.

V is TRBV12-3 or TRBV12-4 and J is TRBJ1-4; 9 bases are a match to TRBD1. The CDR3 sequence is 15 residues long. Losses at the gene ends were 7 bases for V and 5 bases for J; bases not matched to a gene: 8. The CDR3 loop reads CASTRDRVANEKLFF. In nucleotides, the CDR3 is TGTGCCAGCACCCGGGACAGGGTCGCAAATGAAAAACTGTTTTTT.

This clonotype was seen a handful of times. This sequence joins TRBV12-3 or TRBV12-4 and TRBJ1-5; D remains unclear. Trimming took off 1 base at V and 3 bases at J, with 10 bases between the two ends. CDR3 length equals 15 residues. The CDR3 loop reads CASSLGAAFNQPQHF. DNA for the CDR3: TGTGCCAGCAGTTTAGGGGCAGCTTTCAATCAGCCCCAGCATTTT.

This clonotype turned up a few times. The gene calls are TRBV29-1 and TRBJ2-1; tentatively, D is TRBD1 (6 bases). Germline CDR1 and CDR2: SQVTM and ANQGSEA. Trimming shortened V by 6 bases and J by 2 bases, and 8 bases separated the two germline ends. CDR3 size: 12 residues. The DNA for the CDR3 is TGCAGCGTGGGGGCTGCCTACAATGAGCAGTTCTTC. It translates to CSVGAAYNEQFF.

The chain carries TRBV5-6 and TRBJ1-5; D may be TRBD1 (5 bases). CDR1 SGHDT and CDR2 YYEEEE come from the germline V gene. V was shortened by 0 bases and J by 7 bases, with 14 bases between the two germline ends. This CDR3 is 15 amino acids long. The CDR3 DNA follows: TGTGCCAGCAGCTTGGACAGGTGGGGAGGGCAGCCCCAGCATTTT. This translates into CASSLDRWGGQPQHF. The complete variable domain, with remaining parts taken from reference TRBV5-6 and TRBJ1-5, reads DAGVTQSPTHLIKTRGQQVTLRCSPKSGHDTVSWYQQALGQGPQFIFQYYEEEERQRGNFPDRFSGHQFPNYSSELNVNALLLGDSALYLCASSLDRWGGQPQHFGDGTRLSIL.

This rearrangement joins TRBV4-1 to TRBJ2-6, with a possible D match to TRBD2 (7 bases). Germline V gives CDR1 MGHRA, CDR2 YSYEKL. Trimming removed 5 bases from V and 1 base from J, with 18 bases in between. The CDR3 loop spans 18 amino acids. In DNA form, the CDR3 reads TGCGCCAGCAGCGTAACCCAGGGAGGGGGTTCTGGGGCCAACGTCCTGACTTTC. Translating gives CASSVTQGGGSGANVLTF.

This clonotype came up a few times. The genes are TRBV24-1 and TRBJ1-2; D remains unclear. The germline gives CDR1 KGHDR, CDR2 SFDVKD. Trimming removed 7 bases from V and 2 bases from J, with 10 bases in between. This CDR3 comprises 13 residues. The CDR3 here is CATRDGRNYGYTF. In DNA form, the CDR3 reads TGTGCCACCAGGGACGGCCGGAACTATGGCTACACCTTC.

V gene TRBV5-1 combines with J gene TRBJ2-7, with D possibly being TRBD1 (6 bases). The length of the CDR3 is 14 residues. The V and J ends lost 4 bases and 3 bases respectively, with 14 bases between them. Germline V gene lookup returns CDR1 SGHRS and CDR2 YFSETQ. The CDR3 DNA reads as TGCGCCAGCAGCCCGAGGACAGCGTACTACGAGCAGTACTTC. Its translation is CASSPRTAYYEQYF.

In its sample, this clonotype was seen many times. The chain employs TRBV7-9 and TRBJ2-7, with TRBD2 matching 7 bases. Trimming removed 5 bases from V and 5 bases from J; junction bases left unmatched: 3. This CDR3 region has 12 residues. Germline V gives CDR1 SEHNR, CDR2 FQNEAQ (reference sequence). In nucleotides, the CDR3 is TGTGCCAGCAGCAGGACTAGTGACGAGCAGTACTTC. Protein product: CASSRTSDEQYF.

J is TRBJ2-5 and V is TRBV25-1; the match to TRBD2 covers 8 bases. V lost 8 bases, J lost 5 bases, and 16 bases stayed unmatched. The CDR3 spans 16 residues. CDR1 and CDR2 from the germline V gene are MGHDK and SYGVNS. The CDR3 sequence: CASSPSGTRRGETQYF. The CDR3 DNA reads as TGTGCCAGCTCCCCTTCCGGGACTAGACGAGGGGAGACCCAGTACTTC.

This clonotype was observed a handful of times. The chain recombines TRBV12-3 or TRBV12-4 with TRBJ1-2; 11 bases map to TRBD1. The J segment lost 4 bases and the V segment lost 4 bases, leaving 2 bases of the junction unmatched. The CDR3 extends over 14 amino acids. This CDR3 reads CASSSGQGVYGYTF. The CDR3 DNA sequence: TGTGCCAGCAGTTCGGGACAGGGGGTCTATGGCTACACCTTC.

This chain uses TRBV20-1 with TRBJ2-1; D is perhaps TRBD1 (6 bases). The length of the CDR3 is 14 residues. Trimming shortened V by 0 bases and J by 10 bases, and 16 bases separated the two germline ends. Germline assignment: CDR1 DFQATT and CDR2 SNEGSKA (reference sequence). DNA of the CDR3: TGCAGTGCTAGAGATCTAGGGGGAGTACGAGAGCAGTTCTTC. It codes for CSARDLGGVREQFF.

CDR3 sequence reads: CAISEAPNEQFF. In DNA form, the CDR3 reads TGTGCCATCAGTGAAGCCCCAAATGAGCAGTTCTTC. V gene TRBV10-3 combines with J gene TRBJ2-1, with no clear D. The CDR3 is 12 amino acids. V was clipped by 3 bases and J by 7 bases, with 7 bases between them. The germline CDR1 and CDR2 sequences are ENHRY and SYGVKD.

The rearrangement joins TRBV12-3 or TRBV12-4 to TRBJ2-2, with unresolved D. There are 14 residues in the CDR3. Trimming cost V 7 bases and J 2 bases, with 11 bases left between them. In DNA, the CDR3 is TGTGCCAGCATTCCGAGTCCTAACACCGGGGAGCTGTTTTTT. Amino acid sequence: CASIPSPNTGELFF.

This clonotype was seen only a few times. Here the CDR3 DNA reads TGCGCCAGCAGCCAGGACGGACAGGGTGTTTTGGGACAGTACTTC. Its protein is CASSQDGQGVLGQYF. This chain uses TRBV4-1 with TRBJ2-7, with 8 bases fitting TRBD1. V was pared by 3 bases and J by 10 bases, with 14 bases of the junction left unmatched. Germline V gene data show CDR1 as MGHRA and CDR2 as YSYEKL. CDR3 length: 15 amino acids.

This clonotype was detected many times. The chain uses TRBV13 and TRBJ2-7; possible D gene TRBD1, 6 bases. The CDR3 has 14 amino acids. Trimming removed 4 bases from V and 0 bases from J, with 10 bases in between. The germline gives CDR1 PRHDT, CDR2 FYEKMQ (reference sequence). In nucleotides, the CDR3 is TGTGCCAGCAGCTCCCGGGACACCTCCTACGAGCAGTACTTC. Encoded protein: CASSSRDTSYEQYF.

The chain is built from TRBV7-9 and TRBJ2-5, with D unresolved. Trimming pared 5 bases from V and 0 bases from J, leaving 16 bases between. The CDR3 is 16 amino acids. CDR1 and CDR2 (germline): SEHNR, FQNEAQ (reference sequence). DNA for the CDR3: TGTGCCAGCAGCCCACCCGTCGGACGTTACCAAGAGACCCAGTACTTC. Its translation is CASSPPVGRYQETQYF.

The genes are TRBV11-2 and TRBJ2-3, with TRBD2 as a possible D gene (5 bases). The ends were cut back, 5 bases at V and 5 bases at J, with 14 bases in the middle. CDR1 and CDR2 from the germline V gene are SGHAT and FQNNGV. The CDR3 totals 14 residues. The CDR3 DNA is TGTGCCAGCAGCCCCCCAGCGAGGGAAGATACGCAGTATTTT. This codes for CASSPPAREDTQYF.

V gene TRBV20-1 combines with J gene TRBJ1-5; weak D call: TRBD1 (5 bases). Trimming left V 6 bases short and J 0 bases short, with 15 bases between. The length of the CDR3 is 15 residues. In germline, CDR1 is DFQATT, CDR2 SNEGSKA (reference sequence). The CDR3 protein is CSALDTTYSNQPQHF. The CDR3 DNA follows: TGCAGTGCCTTGGACACAACCTATAGCAATCAGCCCCAGCATTTT.

The J gene is TRBJ2-2, the V gene TRBV27; perhaps TRBD2 as D (6 bases). The germline V gene encodes CDR1 MNHEY and CDR2 SMNVEV (reference sequence). There are 16 residues in the CDR3. V lost 6 bases to trimming and J lost 4 bases, with 18 bases between them. The CDR3 coding sequence is TGTGCCAGCAGAGCTCCGGGACTCCAGGTCACCGGGGAGCTGTTTTTT. This codes for CASRAPGLQVTGELFF.

Many counts were recorded for this clonotype. The V gene is TRBV7-6, the J gene TRBJ2-7; D gene uncertain. The germline gives CDR1 SGHVS, CDR2 FNYEAQ. Trimming took off 1 base at V and 5 bases at J, with 9 bases between the two ends. This CDR3 comprises 13 residues. This CDR3 reads CASSLGQYHEQYF. The CDR3 bases are TGTGCCAGCAGCTTAGGACAATACCACGAGCAGTACTTC.

The chain joins TRBV6-1 to TRBJ2-2; 16 bases are shared with TRBD2. Germline trimming cut 6 bases from V and 6 bases from J; bases unmatched to any gene: 7. The CDR3 contains 17 residues. Germline V gives CDR1 MNHNS, CDR2 SASEGT. The CDR3 region has the DNA TGTGCCAGCAGCTCCGGGACTAGCGGGAGGGCCCCCGGGGAGCTGTTTTTT. This codes for CASSSGTSGRAPGELFF.

This clonotype was counted a few times. The chain recombines TRBV4-3 with TRBJ2-1, with D possibly called TRBD1 or TRBD2 (6 bases each). From germline, CDR1 is LGHNA and CDR2 YSLEER. This CDR3 is built from 15 residues. Trimming left V 0 bases short and J 3 bases short, with 9 bases between. CDR3 sequence: CASSQDRGHYNEQFF. The CDR3 DNA is TGCGCCAGCAGCCAAGATCGGGGGCACTACAATGAGCAGTTCTTC.

V and J are TRBV25-1 and TRBJ1-1; D is unclear. V gave up 8 bases and J gave up 8 bases, with 12 bases separating them. Germline V gene lookup returns CDR1 MGHDK and CDR2 SYGVNS. The CDR3 sequence is 11 residues long. The DNA for the CDR3 is TGTGCCAGCGCCTTAGATTGGGAAGCTTTCTTT. Protein product: CASALDWEAFF.